These 29 T cell receptor beta chains came from one sample sequenced in a study of cytomegalovirus exposure and HLA in healthy donors. Some clones are missing from TCRdb's copy, which holds only in-frame ones; the method was immunoSEQ multiplex PCR. The table records 200,000 to 300,000 clones, less than 90% of them present only once. The sequenced material came from PBMCs. The receptors derive from a man between 18 and 29 years old in good health and CMV-seropositive.

The chain is built from TRBV27 and TRBJ1-2; D remains unclear. V shed 2 bases and J shed 5 bases, with 3 bases lying between them. This CDR3 has 11 amino acids. From germline, CDR1 is MNHEY and CDR2 SMNVEV (reference sequence). The CDR3 loop reads CASSLRYGYTF. As DNA, the CDR3 is TGTGCCAGCAGTTTACGGTATGGCTACACCTTC.

The chain recombines TRBV7-6 with TRBJ2-7, with TRBD2 matching over 9 bases. This CDR3 has 13 residues. V was clipped by 6 bases and J by 1 base; unmatched bases: 1. CDR1 and CDR2 (germline): SGHVS, FNYEAQ. Written as DNA, the CDR3 is TGTGCCAGCAGTGCGGGAGGGTCCTACGAGCAGTACTTC. As protein: CASSAGGSYEQYF. The variable domain in full, completed from reference TRBV7-6 and TRBJ2-7, reads GAGVSQSPRYKVTKRGQDVALRCDPISGHVSLYWYRQALGQGPEFLTYFNYEAQQDKSGLPNDRFSAERPEGSISTLTIQRTEQRDSAMYRCASSAGGSYEQYFGPGTRLTVT.

The chain carries TRBV6-1 and TRBJ2-1; 10 nucleotides align to TRBD1. Per the germline V gene, CDR1 is MNHNS and CDR2 is SASEGT. This CDR3 has 13 amino acids. Trimming removed 5 bases from V and 7 bases from J; junction bases left unmatched: 2. CDR3 region: CASSRQGANEQFF. The CDR3 DNA reads as TGTGCCAGCAGTCGACAGGGGGCGAATGAGCAGTTCTTC.

The chain is built from TRBV6-5 and TRBJ1-1; D is undetermined. The CDR3 contains 13 residues. V was trimmed by 7 bases and J by 2 bases, leaving 11 bases between them. CDR1 MNHEY and CDR2 SVGAGI come from the germline V gene. CDR3 DNA sequence: TGTGCCAGCAATAGAGGCGAAAACACTGAAGCTTTCTTT. This codes for CASNRGENTEAFF.

A few counts support this clone. The chain joins TRBV6-6 to TRBJ1-1; the D gene is possibly TRBD1 (5 bases). This CDR3 has 16 residues. Trimming pared 2 bases from V and 1 base from J, leaving 14 bases between. In germline, CDR1 is MNHNY, CDR2 SVGAGI (reference sequence). The CDR3 sequence is CASSYLPMTENTEAFF. Here the CDR3 DNA reads TGTGCCAGCAGTTACCTTCCCATGACAGAGAACACTGAAGCTTTCTTT.

This chain connects TRBV9 to TRBJ1-1, with D unclear. The V and J ends lost 7 bases and 2 bases respectively, with 15 bases between them. Germline V gene data show CDR1 as SGDLS and CDR2 as YYNGEE. CDR3 length equals 14 residues. The CDR3, as DNA: TGTGCCAGCGGATCGACGGGATCCAACACTGAAGCTTTCTTT. This sequence encodes CASGSTGSNTEAFF.

The V call is TRBV6-1, the J call TRBJ2-3; 8 bases match TRBD2. V shed 6 bases and J 8 bases; nucleotides not matched to a gene: 7. The germline V gene encodes CDR1 MNHNS and CDR2 SASEGT. There are 13 residues in the CDR3. For the CDR3, the DNA is TGTGCCAGCAGGGGACTAGGGGCGGTTACGCAGTATTTT. Translation: CASRGLGAVTQYF.

This clone was seen just once. The chain combines TRBV10-1 with TRBJ2-7, with 8 bases fitting TRBD1. V shed 0 bases, J shed 4 bases, and the junction held 2 bases outside the gene matches. CDR1 WNHNN and CDR2 SYGVQD come from the germline V gene (reference sequence). This CDR3 is built from 14 residues. The CDR3 region has the DNA TGCGCCAGCAGTGAGTCGCGACAGGGGTACGAGCAGTACTTC. Its protein product is CASSESRQGYEQYF.

This clone was counted only a few times. The chain carries TRBV5-6 and TRBJ2-1; D is perhaps TRBD2 (5 bases). Between the trimmed V and J ends, which lost 1 base and 1 base, there was a span of 9 bases. CDR3 length: 15 residues. The germline gives CDR1 SGHDT, CDR2 YYEEEE. CDR3 sequence reads: CASSLNSGSYNEQFF. CDR3 in DNA: TGTGCCAGCAGCTTGAACAGCGGATCCTACAATGAGCAGTTCTTC. The full variable domain, in which reference TRBV5-6 and TRBJ2-1 provide the parts outside the CDR3, is DAGVTQSPTHLIKTRGQQVTLRCSPKSGHDTVSWYQQALGQGPQFIFQYYEEEERQRGNFPDRFSGHQFPNYSSELNVNALLLGDSALYLCASSLNSGSYNEQFFGPGTRLTVL.

The rearrangement links TRBV7-9 to TRBJ2-7, with 10 bases lining up with TRBD2. The germline gives CDR1 SEHNR, CDR2 FQNEAQ (reference sequence). The trim removed 5 bases at V and 2 bases at J, leaving 3 bases unmatched. CDR3 length: 14 amino acids. CDR3: CASSALAGTYEQYF. CDR3 sequence (DNA): TGTGCCAGCAGCGCACTAGCGGGAACCTACGAGCAGTACTTC.

This clone has just one count. The chain uses TRBV13 and TRBJ2-1; D not certain. CDR1 is PRHDT, CDR2 FYEKMQ, per germline (reference sequence). V dropped 5 bases and J dropped 4 bases, with 18 bases sitting between them. The CDR3 covers 16 residues. The CDR3 is CASSPLLQLEYNEQFF. The CDR3 DNA reads TGTGCCAGCAGCCCCCTCCTGCAACTGGAATACAATGAGCAGTTCTTC.

The chain joins TRBV5-4 to TRBJ2-2; D is perhaps TRBD1 or TRBD2 (5 bases each). The V gene lost 5 bases and the J gene lost 5 bases, with 16 bases spanning the gap. The CDR3 is made up of 15 amino acids. Per germline, CDR1 SGHNT and CDR2 YYREEE (reference sequence). The CDR3 nucleotides are TGTGCCAGCAGACCCGGGACCCAACTGACCGGGGAGCTGTTTTTT. Translating it yields CASRPGTQLTGELFF.

The chain uses TRBV27 and TRBJ2-7; 7 bases match TRBD1. V shed 5 bases, J shed 2 bases, and the junction held 3 bases outside the gene matches. The CDR3 contains 13 residues. Per germline, CDR1 MNHEY and CDR2 SMNVEV (reference sequence). The CDR3 spells CASSRQGPYEQYF. For the CDR3, the DNA is TGTGCCAGCAGTAGACAGGGACCCTACGAGCAGTACTTC.

The CDR3 nucleotides read TGTGCCAGCAGGAGGGACAGGGTGGGGCAAGAGACCCAGTACTTC. It codes for CASRRDRVGQETQYF. This chain connects TRBV6-1 to TRBJ2-5, with 9 nucleotides matching TRBD1. V trimming: 6 bases; J trimming: 2 bases; junction bases outside the gene matches: 7. Germline-derived CDR1 and CDR2 are MNHNS and SASEGT. The CDR3 has 15 amino acids.

This clone was counted a single time. V gene TRBV2 combines with J gene TRBJ2-1, with 12 bases that match TRBD2. Trimming cost V 5 bases and J 6 bases; bases outside gene matches: 14. Germline CDR1 is SNHLY and CDR2 is FYNNEI. The CDR3 loop spans 18 amino acids. This CDR3 is CASSRRWTSGTVINEQFF. In nucleotides, the CDR3 is TGTGCCAGCAGTCGAAGGTGGACTAGCGGGACCGTAATCAATGAGCAGTTCTTC.

This clone was counted a few times. The CDR3 DNA is TGTGCCAGCAGCTCAACAGGGTCTGGAAACACCATATATTTT. Amino acid sequence: CASSSTGSGNTIYF. This sequence joins TRBV6-6 and TRBJ1-3, with D perhaps TRBD1 (6 bases). Trimming removed 6 bases at V and 1 base at J, with 10 bases between. CDR3 length: 14 residues. Germline CDR1 MNHNY, CDR2 SVGAGI (reference sequence).

This chain links TRBV5-1 with TRBJ2-5; 15 nucleotides align to TRBD2. The CDR3 sequence is 16 residues long. V dropped 4 bases and J dropped 5; count of bases not matched to a gene: 6. Germline assignment: CDR1 SGHRS and CDR2 YFSETQ. CDR3 protein: CASSPGLAGGGETQYF. In DNA, the CDR3 is TGCGCCAGCAGCCCGGGACTAGCGGGAGGTGGGGAGACCCAGTACTTC.

The chain joins TRBV14 to TRBJ2-3, with D unclear. V lost 1 base to trimming and J lost 4 bases, with 15 bases between them. The germline V gene encodes CDR1 SGHDN and CDR2 FVKESK. The CDR3 covers 16 residues. CDR3 sequence (DNA): TGTGCCAGCAGCCAAGCCCGACTGGGCTGGTCAGATACGCAGTATTTT. The encoded protein is CASSQARLGWSDTQYF.

The rearrangement links TRBV11-2 to TRBJ2-7, with D perhaps TRBD2 (5 bases). This CDR3 comprises 13 residues. Trimming left V 4 bases short and J 3 bases short, with 10 bases between. Germline CDR1 is SGHAT and CDR2 is FQNNGV. The CDR3 DNA reads TGTGCCAGCAGCTCGTGGACTGACTACGAGCAGTACTTC. This codes for CASSSWTDYEQYF.

J is TRBJ2-3 and V is TRBV5-4, with TRBD2 matching over 8 bases. The CDR3 has 15 residues. Germline CDR1 is SGHNT and CDR2 is YYREEE (reference sequence). Losses at the gene ends were 3 bases for V and 3 bases for J; bases not matched to a gene: 6. The DNA for the CDR3 is TGTGCCAGCAGCTCCATAGCGGGATTGACAGATACGCAGTATTTT. Its translation: CASSSIAGLTDTQYF.

This chain links TRBV5-5 with TRBJ2-1; a possible D gene is TRBD2 (7 bases). CDR1 and CDR2 (germline): SGHKS, YYEKEE (reference sequence). This CDR3 spans 17 amino acids. V shed 4 bases and J shed 0 bases, with 17 bases lying between them. The CDR3 protein is CASSPRGPTSSYNEQFF. The CDR3 coding sequence is TGTGCCAGCAGCCCGCGGGGGCCTACCAGCTCCTACAATGAGCAGTTCTTC.

The V call is TRBV13, the J call TRBJ2-3; 8 nucleotides line up with TRBD2. Looked up from germline, CDR1 is PRHDT and CDR2 is FYEKMQ (reference sequence). Trimming removed 5 bases from V and 2 bases from J; junction bases left unmatched: 9. This CDR3 has 16 amino acids. The CDR3 nucleotides read TGTGCCAGCAGCCGCACGGGACTAGGAGACACAGATACGCAGTATTTT. Translation: CASSRTGLGDTDTQYF. The full variable domain, rest sourced from reference TRBV13 and TRBJ2-3, is AAGVIQSPRHLIKEKRETATLKCYPIPRHDTVYWYQQGPGQDPQFLISFYEKMQSDKGSIPDRFSAQQFSDYHSELNMSSLELGDSALYFCASSRTGLGDTDTQYFGPGTRLTVL.

The chain couples TRBV7-9 to TRBJ2-3, with 7 bases fitting TRBD2. The CDR3 loop spans 16 amino acids. J gave up 0 bases and V 1 base, and 4 bases lay outside the gene matches. Germline assignment: CDR1 SEHNR and CDR2 FQNEAQ (reference sequence). The CDR3 is CASSLGSGVSTDTQYF. Written as DNA, the CDR3 is TGTGCCAGCAGCTTAGGAAGCGGGGTTAGCACAGATACGCAGTATTTT.

The J gene is TRBJ2-1, the V gene TRBV2, with TRBD2 identical over 11 bases. Losses at the gene ends were 6 bases for V and 3 bases for J; bases not matched to a gene: 4. This CDR3 contains 15 residues. Germline CDR1 is SNHLY and CDR2 is FYNNEI. This CDR3 is CASSRLAGNYNEQFF. In nucleotides, the CDR3 is TGTGCCAGCAGCCGACTAGCGGGAAACTACAATGAGCAGTTCTTC.

The V call is TRBV5-1, the J call TRBJ1-4; D is ambiguous. The CDR3 extends over 13 amino acids. The V end lost 4 bases, the J end lost 8 bases, and 12 bases lay between the germline ends. Germline assignment: CDR1 SGHRS and CDR2 YFSETQ. CDR3 in amino acids: CASSPRPQEKLFF. CDR3 sequence (DNA): TGCGCCAGCAGCCCCCGGCCGCAGGAAAAACTGTTTTTT.

This chain joins TRBV6-5 and TRBJ1-1; D ambiguous. Germline assignment: CDR1 MNHEY and CDR2 SVGAGI. The CDR3 is made up of 14 amino acids. V was shortened by 0 bases and J by 2 bases, with 7 bases between the two germline ends. The CDR3 DNA is TGTGCCAGCAGTTACTCGAAAGGAAACACTGAAGCTTTCTTT. Translating it yields CASSYSKGNTEAFF.

The chain is built from TRBV11-3 and TRBJ2-7, with 8 bases identical to TRBD2. Germline V gene lookup returns CDR1 SGHNT and CDR2 YENEEA. The CDR3 is made up of 13 amino acids. V was clipped by 4 bases and J by 3 bases; unmatched bases: 2. CDR3 residues: CASSSGLVYEQYF. The CDR3 bases are TGTGCCAGCAGCTCGGGACTAGTCTACGAGCAGTACTTC.

The V call is TRBV27, the J call TRBJ2-6; D uncertain. V dropped 2 bases and J dropped 0 bases, with 5 bases sitting between them. This CDR3 has 15 residues. Germline V CDR1 and CDR2: MNHEY, SMNVEV (reference sequence). CDR3 loop: CASSLIASGANVLTF. The CDR3 DNA follows: TGTGCCAGCAGTTTAATAGCCTCTGGGGCCAACGTCCTGACTTTC.

The V call is TRBV2, the J call TRBJ2-4; 14 bases map to TRBD2. V was clipped by 6 bases and J by 0 bases; unmatched bases: 7. Per germline, CDR1 SNHLY and CDR2 FYNNEI. This CDR3 spans 18 amino acids. The CDR3 region is CASRPGLAGERAKNIQYF. CDR3 nucleotide sequence: TGTGCCAGCAGACCGGGACTAGCGGGAGAAAGAGCCAAAAACATTCAGTACTTC. The full variable domain, with the rest looked up from reference TRBV2 and TRBJ2-4, is EPEVTQTPSHQVTQMGQEVILRCVPISNHLYFYWYRQILGQKVEFLVSFYNNEISEKSEIFDDQFSVERPDGSNFTLKIRSTKLEDSAMYFCASRPGLAGERAKNIQYFGAGTRLSVL.